The present T cell receptor (beta chain) was sequenced within a study of T cells after yellow fever vaccination. Study findings and constraints: Any FACS-sorted repertoire could hold abundant clonotypes that contaminate it from the bulk population. Only a minor proportion of clonotypes was detected across both CD4 and CD8 compartments. At under 98% for CD4 and 70% to 90% for CD8, most primary-vaccination clones showed up again after the booster.

This clonotype was counted a few times. Antigen specificity is unknown. The 5'RACE template-switching step produced TCR cDNA and added a universal primer site and UMIs. TCRdb used MiXCR to reprocess the 5' RACE reads, holding one entry per CDR3 protein. The sample consists of 500,000 to 650,000 distinct CDR3 sequences, approximately 13% of them appearing once. V lost 9 bases to trimming and J lost 3 bases; unmatched junction nucleotides: 5. CDR3 length: 13 amino acids. Germline V gene lookup returns CDR1 KGHDR and CDR2 SFDVKD. The chain employs TRBV24-1 and TRBJ2-3, with 7 bases identical to TRBD2. The sequence was obtained from a man younger than 45 who received the YFV17D yellow fever vaccine. The sequencing here drew on PBMCs, taken on the day of the yellow fever booster vaccination. CDR3: CATGREATDTQYF. CDR3 sequence (DNA): TGTGCCACCGGGAGGGAGGCAACAGATACGCAGTATTTT.